Described below is a single T cell receptor (beta chain) sequence and its context. Its target is not known. Time point given: pre-treatment sample, taken before nivolumab and TIL therapy. Sequencing used immunoSEQ v3. Clones were sequenced by immunoSEQ multiplex PCR, and TCRdb holds only the in-frame ones, with some missing. The table shows tens of thousands of clones, with just over 85% occurring only once. The entry originates in a study of TIL therapy for anti-PD-1-resistant metastatic lung cancer. The germline V and J ends were trimmed by 6 bases and 6 bases, with 17 bases remaining between them. CDR1 MNHEY and CDR2 SVGAGI come from the germline V gene. This CDR3 contains 15 residues. Study findings and constraints: TIL clonotype persistence in blood showed no apparent association with response.

This receptor was taken from a person between 25 and 79 years old with non-small cell lung cancer. The sample was blood, taken at baseline. V and J are TRBV6-5 and TRBJ2-2; D is uncertain. CDR3 in amino acids: CASSRPGLNPGELFF. The DNA for the CDR3 is TGTGCCAGCAGCCGGCCGGGCCTCAATCCCGGGGAGCTGTTTTTT.